These 20 T cell receptor beta chains came from one sample sequenced in a study of CD8+ T cells in alopecia areata. The sequencing template was cDNA reverse transcribed from extracted RNA. The data were produced by immunoSEQ multiplex PCR, yet TCRdb's version contains in-frame clones alone and is incomplete. This sample yields about 250,000 clones, of which 67% are seen a single time; more than 0.95% belongs to the top ten. The starting material was CD4+ T cells sorted from blood, obtained at week 0. The receptors stem from a human donor with alopecia areata.

This clone has only one observation. This chain joins TRBV15 and TRBJ1-5; D is unresolved. The CDR3 extends over 15 amino acids. The V gene lost 0 bases and the J gene lost 7 bases, with 13 bases spanning the gap. The germline V gene has CDR1 LNHNV and CDR2 YYDKDF (reference sequence). DNA of the CDR3: TGTGCCACCAGCAGAGATGGTAGATGGGAGCAGCCCCAGCATTTT. Translating it yields CATSRDGRWEQPQHF. Combining the CDR3 with reference TRBV15 and TRBJ1-5 gives the whole variable domain DAMVIQNPRYQVTQFGKPVTLSCSQTLNHNVMYWYQQKSSQAPKLLFHYYDKDFNNEADTPDNFQSRRPNTSFCFLDIRSPGLGDTAMYLCATSRDGRWEQPQHFGDGTRLSIL.

This clone was observed a few times. The chain is built from TRBV7-2 and TRBJ2-5; 8 bases are shared with TRBD2. The CDR3 extends over 15 amino acids. Germline CDR1 is SGHTA and CDR2 is FQGNSA. Trimming removed 5 bases from V and 4 bases from J; junction bases left unmatched: 9. As DNA, the CDR3 is TGTGCCAGCAGCACCTGGACTAGCCGGGGAGAGACCCAGTACTTC. Protein product: CASSTWTSRGETQYF.

The V gene is TRBV25-1, the J gene TRBJ2-1, with D perhaps TRBD2 (6 bases). The CDR3 is 11 residues long. Germline V gene sequence: CDR1 MGHDK, CDR2 SYGVNS. The CDR3 DNA reads TGTGCAGCAAGGGGACTCGACTATCAGTTCTTC. This encodes CAARGLDYQFF.

CDR3 in DNA: TGTGCCGGAGAGCTCCTGCAGCCGAGCTCCTATAATTCACCCCTCCACTTT. Amino acid sequence: CAGELLQPSSYNSPLHF. J is TRBJ1-6 and V is TRBV30; D gene uncertain. The V end was cut by 8 bases, the J end by 0 bases, with 20 bases between. Germline CDR1 is GTSNPN and CDR2 is SVGIG (reference sequence). CDR3 length: 17 residues.

This sequence joins TRBV6-6 and TRBJ2-7; 8 bases line up with TRBD2. The CDR3 extends over 12 amino acids. V was clipped by 7 bases and J by 4 bases; unmatched bases: 3. The V gene's germline CDR1 is MNHNY and CDR2 SVGAGI (reference sequence). CDR3 amino acids: CASKVAGYEQYF. The CDR3 DNA reads TGTGCCAGCAAGGTAGCGGGGTACGAGCAGTACTTC.

This sequence joins TRBV30 and TRBJ2-7; D gene ambiguous. CDR1 is GTSNPN, CDR2 SVGIG, per germline (reference sequence). V lost 0 bases to trimming and J lost 3 bases, with 9 bases between them. CDR3 size: 13 residues. The DNA for the CDR3 is TGTGCCTGGAGTGTACTAACAGACTACGAGCAGTACTTC. Its protein product is CAWSVLTDYEQYF.

The chain couples TRBV7-8 to TRBJ2-7; D is perhaps TRBD1 or TRBD2 (6 bases each). V was cut by 3 bases and J by 7 bases, with 16 bases left in between. Germline-derived CDR1 and CDR2 are SGHVS and FQNEAQ. This CDR3 has 14 residues. Here the CDR3 DNA reads TGTGCCAGCAGCTTGCGAAGGGGGGTTTGGGAGCAGTACTTC. Encoded protein: CASSLRRGVWEQYF.

The rearrangement joins TRBV29-1 to TRBJ1-2; D might be TRBD1 (5 bases). Per germline, CDR1 SQVTM and CDR2 ANQGSEA. The CDR3 spans 14 residues. The V and J ends lost 4 bases and 3 bases respectively, with 15 bases between them. The DNA for the CDR3 is TGCAGCGTTGGGGCGACAGTAGTAGACTATGGCTACACCTTC. It translates to CSVGATVVDYGYTF.

This clone was detected only a few times. This sequence joins TRBV5-1 and TRBJ1-6; D gene unclear. The V gene's germline CDR1 is SGHRS and CDR2 YFSETQ. This CDR3 spans 13 amino acids. Trimming took off 5 bases at V and 10 bases at J, with 13 bases between the two ends. CDR3 residues: CASREGIESPLHF. The DNA for the CDR3 is TGCGCCAGCAGAGAGGGAATAGAATCACCCCTCCACTTT.

The genes are TRBV11-3 and TRBJ2-5; D is unresolved. Per germline, CDR1 SGHNT and CDR2 YENEEA. The CDR3 is 13 amino acids. Trimming left V 0 bases short and J 5 bases short, with 7 bases between. Here the CDR3 DNA reads TGTGCCAGCAGCTTAGATGTGTCCGAGACCCAGTACTTC. Protein product: CASSLDVSETQYF.

The chain employs TRBV25-1 and TRBJ1-5; D is perhaps TRBD1 (5 bases). CDR3 length: 14 amino acids. Germline V gene sequence: CDR1 MGHDK, CDR2 SYGVNS. V shed 6 bases and J shed 0 bases, with 9 bases lying between them. The CDR3 region has the DNA TGTGCCAGCAGCCTACAGGATAGCAATCAGCCCCAGCATTTT. Amino acids: CASSLQDSNQPQHF.

The V call is TRBV2, the J call TRBJ2-1; 8 nucleotides line up with TRBD2. CDR1 is SNHLY and CDR2 is FYNNEI in the germline V gene. V was pared by 6 bases and J by 4 bases, with 11 bases of the junction left unmatched. There are 16 residues in the CDR3. CDR3 region: CASSLIGGVDYNEQFF. Written as DNA, the CDR3 is TGTGCCAGCAGCCTAATCGGGGGGGTGGATTACAATGAGCAGTTCTTC.

This clone was detected a few times. This rearrangement joins TRBV29-1 to TRBJ1-1, with a weak D call TRBD1 (5 bases). The ends were cut back, 1 base at V and 7 bases at J, with 7 bases in the middle. The CDR3 totals 11 residues. Germline CDR1 SQVTM, CDR2 ANQGSEA. CDR3 sequence: CSVEGQFEAFF. The CDR3 coding sequence is TGCAGCGTTGAAGGACAGTTTGAAGCTTTCTTT.

This chain links TRBV30 with TRBJ2-6; unclear D gene. This CDR3 is 17 amino acids long. CDR1 and CDR2 from the germline V gene are GTSNPN and SVGIG (reference sequence). Between the trimmed V and J ends, which lost 0 bases and 4 bases, there was a span of 16 bases. The CDR3 DNA reads TGTGCCTGGAGTGTATGGCGCGGTGCTCCCGGGGCCAACGTCCTGACTTTC. Its protein product is CAWSVWRGAPGANVLTF.

This sequence joins TRBV5-1 and TRBJ2-3; D unclear. CDR3 size: 15 residues. V was clipped by 0 bases and J by 3 bases, with 11 bases between them. Germline loops: CDR1 SGHRS, CDR2 YFSETQ. CDR3 region: CASSLEPSETDTQYF. The CDR3 DNA is TGCGCCAGCAGCTTGGAGCCTAGTGAGACAGATACGCAGTATTTT.

This clone was seen more than once but under ten times. The V call is TRBV10-3, the J call TRBJ2-7; 9 bases align to TRBD2. Per the germline V gene, CDR1 is ENHRY and CDR2 is SYGVKD. This CDR3 is 14 amino acids long. Germline trimming cut 6 bases from V and 4 bases from J; bases unmatched to any gene: 7. The CDR3, as DNA: TGTGCCATCAGCGGACTAAGCGGGGGGTACGAGCAGTACTTC. Translated: CAISGLSGGYEQYF.

The chain links TRBV5-1 to TRBJ2-2; TRBD1 might be the D (6 bases). This CDR3 has 14 residues. Trimming took 8 bases from V and 0 from J, leaving 11 bases between them. In germline, CDR1 is SGHRS, CDR2 YFSETQ. CDR3 sequence reads: CASAGTSNTGELFF. In DNA, the CDR3 is TGCGCCAGTGCAGGGACATCGAACACCGGGGAGCTGTTTTTT. The full variable domain, rest sourced from reference TRBV5-1 and TRBJ2-2, is KAGVTQTPRYLIKTRGQQVTLSCSPISGHRSVSWYQQTPGQGLQFLFEYFSETQRNKGNFPGRFSGRQFSNSRSEMNVSTLELGDSALYLCASAGTSNTGELFFGEGSRLTVL.

This clone came up a few times. The CDR3: CASSTPPGALHF. The CDR3 DNA follows: TGTGCCAGTAGTACTCCCCCCGGGGCCCTCCACTTT. The rearrangement joins TRBV19 to TRBJ1-6; D not certain. The CDR3 is 12 amino acids. Germline V CDR1 and CDR2: LNHDA, SQIVND (reference sequence). Trimming removed 4 bases from V and 14 bases from J, with 12 bases in between.

CDR3 protein: CASSQGAGSPSTDTQYF. CDR3 nucleotides: TGTGCCAGCAGCCAAGGGGCAGGTTCCCCTAGCACAGATACGCAGTATTTT. The genes are TRBV11-2 and TRBJ2-3; D might be TRBD1 (5 bases). V dropped 5 bases and J dropped 0 bases, with 18 bases sitting between them. The CDR3 contains 17 residues. The germline CDR1 and CDR2 sequences are SGHAT and FQNNGV.

The chain is built from TRBV7-2 and TRBJ1-1; D not resolved. Germline CDR1 and CDR2: SGHTA and FQGNSA. With 1 base removed from V and 4 bases from J, the gap between germline ends came to 10 bases. The CDR3 is 14 residues long. DNA of the CDR3: TGTGCCAGCAGCTTAGAGTATGTGGGCACTGAAGCTTTCTTT. It specifies CASSLEYVGTEAFF.